This T cell receptor beta chain derives from a study of human T cells and chemical hapten exposure. Time point here: pre-sensitization, week 0. Treatment noted: therapeutic diphenylcyclopropenone sensitization with weekly scalp DPC. MiXCR was run by TCRdb on the RACE reads, yielding one entry per CDR3 protein. In the table there are 60,000 to 70,000 distinct CDR3 sequences, around 9.9% of which are singletons. This clonotype appeared a few times. Trimming took 6 bases from V and 2 from J, leaving 17 bases between them. CDR3 length: 16 residues. The germline V gene encodes CDR1 LNHDA and CDR2 SQIVND (reference sequence).

The sequenced sample was whole blood, obtained in connection with sensitization to the hapten diphenylcyclopropenone (DPC). The chain carries TRBV19 and TRBJ1-5; perhaps TRBD1 as D (5 bases). The receptor's source is a woman aged 45-59 years with alopecia areata. Some clones in this sample may be carry-over from other donors' samples. The CDR3 loop is CASRDWGGMGNQPQHF. The CDR3 bases are TGTGCCAGTAGGGATTGGGGGGGAATGGGCAATCAGCCCCAGCATTTT.